The T cell receptor (beta chain) described here comes from a study of blood T cells in healthy people across ages. The wider study: T cells yielded about one barcoded beta molecule per two cells through template switching. Study-level points and caveats: Whereas aged donors had fewer naive CD4+ cells, long-lived donors had more of them and higher diversity. No one knew whether donors had CMV, which possibly confounded expanded clonotype changes.

With a J-beta primer mix and a sample-barcoded 5' primer, a second PCR ran about 6 to 11 cycles. Researchers report that a template-switch adaptor with 12 random nucleotides tagged each cDNA molecule. Via MiXCR, TCRdb re-called the 5' RACE reads, giving one row per CDR3 protein. The data hold roughly 680,000 distinct CDR3 sequences, with approximately 49% observed a single time. To note about this clonotype: Its antigen remains unidentified.

The CDR3 spans 17 residues. V was pared by 1 base and J by 4 bases, with 19 bases between. Germline values: CDR1 LGHNA, CDR2 YSLEER. The chain uses TRBV4-3 and TRBJ1-2, with a possible D match to TRBD1 (5 bases). This clonotype was sampled from a woman aged 55-70 years in good health. Sequencing was done on a sample of blood. The CDR3 loop is CASSQGKPTASGYGYTF. The DNA of the CDR3 is TGCGCCAGCAGCCAAGGGAAACCGACAGCCTCGGGCTATGGCTACACCTTC.